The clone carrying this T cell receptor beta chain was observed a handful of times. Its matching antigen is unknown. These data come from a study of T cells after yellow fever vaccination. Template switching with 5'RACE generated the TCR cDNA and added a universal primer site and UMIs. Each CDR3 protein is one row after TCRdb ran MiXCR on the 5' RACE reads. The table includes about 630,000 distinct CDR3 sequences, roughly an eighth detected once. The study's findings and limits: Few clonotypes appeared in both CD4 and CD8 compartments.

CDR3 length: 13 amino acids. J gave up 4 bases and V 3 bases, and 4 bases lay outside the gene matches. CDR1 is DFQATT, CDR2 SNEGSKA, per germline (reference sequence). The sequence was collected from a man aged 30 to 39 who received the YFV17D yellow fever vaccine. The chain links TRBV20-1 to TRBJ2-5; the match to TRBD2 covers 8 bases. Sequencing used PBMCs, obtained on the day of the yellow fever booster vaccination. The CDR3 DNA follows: TGCAGTGCTAGCCCCAGCGGGAGAGAGACCCAGTACTTC. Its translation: CSASPSGRETQYF.